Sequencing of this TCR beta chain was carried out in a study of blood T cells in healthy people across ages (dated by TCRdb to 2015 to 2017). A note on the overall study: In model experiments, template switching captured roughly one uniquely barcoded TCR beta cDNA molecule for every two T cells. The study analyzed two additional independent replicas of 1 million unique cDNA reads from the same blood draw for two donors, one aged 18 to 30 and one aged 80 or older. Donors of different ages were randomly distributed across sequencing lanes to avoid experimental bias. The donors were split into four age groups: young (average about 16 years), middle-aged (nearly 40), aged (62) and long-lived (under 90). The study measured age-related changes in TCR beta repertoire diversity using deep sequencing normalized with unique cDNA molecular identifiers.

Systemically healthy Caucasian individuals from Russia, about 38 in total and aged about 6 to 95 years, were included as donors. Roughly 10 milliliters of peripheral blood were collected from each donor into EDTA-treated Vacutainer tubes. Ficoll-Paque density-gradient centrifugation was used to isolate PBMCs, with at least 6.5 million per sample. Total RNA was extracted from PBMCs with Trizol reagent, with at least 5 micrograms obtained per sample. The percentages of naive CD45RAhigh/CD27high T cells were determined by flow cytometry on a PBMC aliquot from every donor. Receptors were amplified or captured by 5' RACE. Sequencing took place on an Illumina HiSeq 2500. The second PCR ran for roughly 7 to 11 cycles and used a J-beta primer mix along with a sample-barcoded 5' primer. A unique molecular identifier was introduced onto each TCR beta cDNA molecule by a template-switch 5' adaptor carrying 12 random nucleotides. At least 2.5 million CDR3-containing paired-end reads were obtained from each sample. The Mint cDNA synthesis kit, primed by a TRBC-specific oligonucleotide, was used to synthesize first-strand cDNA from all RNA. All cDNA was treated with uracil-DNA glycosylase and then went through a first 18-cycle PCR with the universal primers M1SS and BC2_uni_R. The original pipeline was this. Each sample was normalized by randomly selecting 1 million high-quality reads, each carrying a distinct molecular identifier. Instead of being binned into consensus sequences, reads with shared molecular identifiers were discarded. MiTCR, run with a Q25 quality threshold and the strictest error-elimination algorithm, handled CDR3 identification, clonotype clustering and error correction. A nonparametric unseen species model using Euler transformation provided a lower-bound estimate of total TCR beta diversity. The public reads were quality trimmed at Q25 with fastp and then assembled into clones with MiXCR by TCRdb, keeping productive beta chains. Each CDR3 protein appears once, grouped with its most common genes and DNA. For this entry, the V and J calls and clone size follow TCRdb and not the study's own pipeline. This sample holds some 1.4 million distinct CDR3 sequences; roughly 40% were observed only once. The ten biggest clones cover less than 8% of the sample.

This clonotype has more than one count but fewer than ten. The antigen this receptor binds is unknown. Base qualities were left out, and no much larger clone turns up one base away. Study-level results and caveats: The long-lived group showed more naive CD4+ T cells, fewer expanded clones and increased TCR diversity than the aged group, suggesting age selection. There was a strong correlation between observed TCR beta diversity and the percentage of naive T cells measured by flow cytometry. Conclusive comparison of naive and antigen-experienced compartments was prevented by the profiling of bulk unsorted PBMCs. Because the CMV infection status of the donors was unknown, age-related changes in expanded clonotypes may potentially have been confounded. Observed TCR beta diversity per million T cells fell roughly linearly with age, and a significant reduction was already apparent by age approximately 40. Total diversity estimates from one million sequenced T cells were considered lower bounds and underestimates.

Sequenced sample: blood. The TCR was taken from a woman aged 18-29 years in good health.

The bases read TGCAGCGTTCAGATGCCCTGGTTGGGGGATGAGCAGTTCTTC. Its translation is CSVQMPWLGDEQFF. The chain employs TRBV29-1 and TRBJ2-1; the D segment may tentatively be TRBD1 or TRBD2, each giving 5 matched bases. Looking up the germline V gene yields CDR1 SQVTM and CDR2 ANQGSEA. From cysteine to phenylalanine, the CDR3 is 14 amino acids long. The read is trimmed to its CDR3 DNA, 42 bases read in frame from base 1. Between the V and J ends, shortened by 5 bases and 8 bases respectively, the junction contains 19 bases.